These 11 T cell receptor beta chains came from one sample sequenced in a study of CD8 T cells in Susac syndrome. An amount of RNA that ranged from roughly 0.5 to 1 ug was reverse transcribed with random hexamers. TCRdb passed the immunoSEQ multiplex PCR reads through MiXCR, listing each CDR3 protein once. Among almost 450,000 distinct CDR3 sequences listed, 85% to 90% were seen once. The sequenced material came from CD8+ T cells from PBMCs. These receptor sequences come from a human donor with multiple sclerosis.

This chain links TRBV15 with TRBJ1-2, with 9 bases that match TRBD1. The germline gives CDR1 LNHNV, CDR2 YYDKDF (reference sequence). This CDR3 region has 18 residues. V gave up 5 bases and J gave up 5 bases; unmatched junction bases: 18. This chain's CDR3 is CATSGQTLDRGSQYGYTF. The CDR3 DNA follows: TGTGCCACCAGCGGACAAACCCTCGACAGGGGGAGTCAGTATGGCTACACCTTC.

V is TRBV12-3 or TRBV12-4 and J is TRBJ2-5; possibly TRBD2 for D (7 bases). The CDR3 spans 13 residues. V lost 5 bases and J lost 4, with 11 bases in between. The CDR3 coding sequence is TGTGCCAGCAGTCCCGGGGGGCGAGAGACCCAGTACTTC. Its translation is CASSPGGRETQYF.

J is TRBJ2-4 and V is TRBV14; tentative D call: TRBD1 (7 bases). The CDR3 is 16 residues long. CDR1 SGHDN and CDR2 FVKESK come from the germline V gene. The V end lost 4 bases, the J end lost 7 bases, and 20 bases lay between the germline ends. CDR3 residues: CASSLRTGEDSNIQYF. The CDR3 nucleotides read TGTGCCAGCAGCCTCAGAACAGGGGAGGATTCGAACATTCAGTACTTC.

The chain couples TRBV27 to TRBJ1-1; D not resolved. This CDR3 spans 15 amino acids. Trimming stripped 2 bases from V and 5 bases from J, with 15 bases between. Germline V gene data show CDR1 as MNHEY and CDR2 as SMNVEV (reference sequence). The CDR3 DNA reads as TGTGCCAGCAGTTTAGGCGGGATTATGCGGACTGAAGCTTTCTTT. Translation gives CASSLGGIMRTEAFF.

In this sample, this clonotype turned up once. V gene TRBV19 combines with J gene TRBJ2-2, with 10 bases lining up with TRBD1. V shed 10 bases and J 6 bases; nucleotides not matched to a gene: 8. The germline CDR1 and CDR2 sequences are LNHDA and SQIVND (reference sequence). CDR3 length: 14 residues. DNA for the CDR3: TGTGCCACTGACCGGGACAGGGGTCCCGGGGAGCTGTTTTTT. This sequence encodes CATDRDRGPGELFF.

This rearrangement joins TRBV5-1 to TRBJ2-1; TRBD2 agrees at 10 bases. Trimming removed 4 bases from V and 3 bases from J; junction bases left unmatched: 10. This CDR3 contains 17 residues. The germline CDR1 and CDR2 sequences are SGHRS and YFSETQ. CDR3 sequence: CASSLDPSGSFYNEQFF. Here the CDR3 DNA reads TGCGCCAGCAGCCTAGACCCTAGCGGGAGCTTCTACAATGAGCAGTTCTTC.

This clonotype was seen only a few times. This rearrangement joins TRBV14 to TRBJ2-7; maybe TRBD1 (5 bases). Trimming took 8 bases from V and 1 from J, leaving 12 bases between them. In germline, CDR1 is SGHDN, CDR2 FVKESK. CDR3 length: 13 residues. The CDR3 loop is CASRDSESYEQYF. The CDR3 nucleotides read TGTGCCAGCCGCGACAGCGAGTCCTACGAGCAGTACTTC. Together with reference TRBV14 and TRBJ2-7, the CDR3 gives the full variable domain: EAGVTQFPSHSVIEKGQTVTLRCDPISGHDNLYWYRRVMGKEIKFLLHFVKESKQDESGMPNNRFLAERTGGTYSTLKVQPAELEDSGVYFCASRDSESYEQYFGPGTRLTVT.

The chain joins TRBV12-3 or TRBV12-4 to TRBJ2-1, with a tentative D call TRBD2 (6 bases). This CDR3 spans 12 amino acids. Trimming shortened V by 6 bases and J by 7 bases, and 10 bases separated the two germline ends. The CDR3 here is CASSQLANEQFF. In DNA, the CDR3 is TGTGCCAGCAGCCAACTAGCAAATGAGCAGTTCTTC.

V gene TRBV4-1 combines with J gene TRBJ2-7; D gene ambiguous. Trimming took off 3 bases at V and 4 bases at J, with 22 bases between the two ends. The V gene's germline CDR1 is MGHRA and CDR2 YSYEKL. The CDR3 runs 17 residues. In nucleotides, the CDR3 is TGCGCCAGCAGCCAGGCAGATGGCAGGAAAAGAGTGTACGAGCAGTACTTC. Its protein is CASSQADGRKRVYEQYF.

The chain carries TRBV4-1 and TRBJ2-3; D is unresolved. This CDR3 is 15 amino acids long. The germline V and J ends were trimmed by 4 bases and 5 bases, with 16 bases remaining between them. Germline CDR1 is MGHRA and CDR2 is YSYEKL. The CDR3 protein is CASSPWVFSRDTQYF. The CDR3 DNA is TGCGCCAGCAGCCCGTGGGTTTTTAGCCGAGATACGCAGTATTTT.

V and J are TRBV19 and TRBJ2-3, with 9 positions matching TRBD1. The CDR3 length is 16 residues. V was clipped by 2 bases and J by 1 base; unmatched bases: 4. Germline V lookup: CDR1 LNHDA, CDR2 SQIVND (reference sequence). The DNA of the CDR3 is TGTGCCAGTAGTATATTGGGACAGGGAGGCACAGATACGCAGTATTTT. Translation: CASSILGQGGTDTQYF.